These T cell receptor beta chains were read from a single sample in a study of shared clonotypes between healthy human individuals. Repertoires were generated with immunoSEQ multiplex PCR, while TCRdb's copy carries only in-frame clones and drops some. The data show over 1.4 million clones, about 96% seen once. Material for sequencing was naive CD4+ T cells sorted from blood. The receptors here all came from a man younger than 40 in good health. Both conserved end residues are part of each CDR3. The order of the fields is V gene, clone size, D gene, J gene, CDR3 DNA, CDR3 protein. A D gene is named only where the DNA matches it firmly. The size field is filled for only some rows; it gives once, few, many or a size class.

V gene: TRBV5-4
clone size: .
D gene: .
J gene: TRBJ2-1
CDR3 DNA: TGTGCCAGCAGCTTGATGGGGGGTGAGCAGTTCTTC
CDR3 protein: CASSLMGGEQFF

V gene: TRBV7-2
clone size: .
D gene: .
J gene: TRBJ2-2
CDR3 DNA: TGTGCCAGCAGCTTAGTTAGGCCCGGGGAGCTGTTTTTT
CDR3 protein: CASSLVRPGELFF

V gene: TRBV6-5
clone size: .
D gene: .
J gene: TRBJ2-7
CDR3 DNA: TGTGCCAGCAGTTACTCGGTAACGGGAGCGAGCGAGCAGTACTTC
CDR3 protein: CASSYSVTGASEQYF

V gene: TRBV5-1
clone size: .
D gene: .
J gene: TRBJ2-1
CDR3 DNA: TGCGCCAGCAGCGCGGGACAGAACAATGAGCAGTTCTTC
CDR3 protein: CASSAGQNNEQFF

V gene: TRBV21-1
clone size: .
D gene: .
J gene: TRBJ2-1
CDR3 DNA: TGTGCCAGCAGCACCTCCCGGGGAGAGTCCTACAATGAGCAGTTCTTC
CDR3 protein: CASSTSRGESYNEQFF

V gene: TRBV18
clone size: few
D gene: .
J gene: TRBJ1-5
CDR3 DNA: TGTGCCAGCTCACCAGGTCGCGACAGACTAAGCAATCAGCCCCAGCATTTT
CDR3 protein: CASSPGRDRLSNQPQHF

V gene: TRBV5-1
clone size: once
D gene: .
J gene: TRBJ2-2
CDR3 DNA: TGCGCCACAAAGGGAGGTGCGGACGGGGAGCTGTTTTTT
CDR3 protein: CATKGGADGELFF

V gene: TRBV5-1
clone size: once
D gene: .
J gene: TRBJ1-4
CDR3 DNA: TGCGCCAGCAGCTTGGGGCAGGGGCAAGGAAAACTGTTTTTT
CDR3 protein: CASSLGQGQGKLFF

V gene: TRBV5-1
clone size: .
D gene: TRBD2
J gene: TRBJ2-5
CDR3 DNA: TGCGCCAGCAGCTTGGGACTAGCAGGGTTACTGTGGTTGGAGACCCAGTACTTC
CDR3 protein: CASSLGLAGLLWLETQYF

V gene: TRBV11-2
clone size: once
D gene: .
J gene: TRBJ2-7
CDR3 DNA: TGTGCCAGCAGCTTAGCAGGGGCTAACGGCGAGCAGTACTTC
CDR3 protein: CASSLAGANGEQYF

V gene: TRBV29-1
clone size: .
D gene: .
J gene: TRBJ2-2
CDR3 DNA: TGCAGCGTTGACCCAAAGAACACCGGGGAGCTGTTTTTT
CDR3 protein: CSVDPKNTGELFF

V gene: TRBV7-9
clone size: .
D gene: TRBD1
J gene: TRBJ2-6
CDR3 DNA: TGTGCCAGCAGCCTGGGACAGGCGGGTATCTCTGGGGCCAACGTCCTGACTTTC
CDR3 protein: CASSLGQAGISGANVLTF

V gene: TRBV5-3
clone size: .
D gene: .
J gene: TRBJ2-1
CDR3 DNA: TGTGCCAGAAGCTTGGGCACAAACAATGAGCAGTTCTTC
CDR3 protein: CARSLGTNNEQFF

V gene: TRBV18
clone size: .
D gene: .
J gene: TRBJ1-3
CDR3 DNA: TGTGCCAGCTCACAGACAGACTCTGGAAACACCATATATTTT
CDR3 protein: CASSQTDSGNTIYF

V gene: TRBV19
clone size: .
D gene: .
J gene: TRBJ1-4
CDR3 DNA: TGTGCCAGTAGTGGACTAGCGGCAACTAATGAAAAACTGTTTTTT
CDR3 protein: CASSGLAATNEKLFF

V gene: TRBV18
clone size: .
D gene: .
J gene: TRBJ1-5
CDR3 DNA: TGTGCCAGCTCACTAGCTTTGGGGGGGGCAAATCAGCCCCAGCATTTT
CDR3 protein: CASSLALGGANQPQHF

V gene: TRBV6-1
clone size: .
D gene: .
J gene: TRBJ1-2
CDR3 DNA: TGTGCCAGCAGTGAAAAGAAGGGGTACACCTTC
CDR3 protein: CASSEKKGYTF

V gene: TRBV5-1
clone size: .
D gene: .
J gene: TRBJ2-3
CDR3 DNA: TGCGCCAGCAGCTTGGGGCTCCTAGGTTATGCAGATACGCAGTATTTT
CDR3 protein: CASSLGLLGYADTQYF

V gene: TRBV7-8
clone size: .
D gene: .
J gene: TRBJ1-5
CDR3 DNA: TGTGCCAGCAGTTCCAAGAGCGAACAGCCCCAGCATTTT
CDR3 protein: CASSSKSEQPQHF

V gene: TRBV5-1
clone size: .
D gene: .
J gene: TRBJ1-3
CDR3 DNA: TGCGCCAGCAGCTCGAAGCCCCCGGAATCTGGAAACACCATATATTTT
CDR3 protein: CASSSKPPESGNTIYF

V gene: TRBV15
clone size: .
D gene: TRBD1
J gene: TRBJ2-7
CDR3 DNA: TGTGCCACGAAACCGGGACAGGGCCTCTACGAGCAGTACTTC
CDR3 protein: CATKPGQGLYEQYF